This T cell receptor beta chain was found in a study of Graves' ophthalmopathy and Graves' hyperthyroidism. Study-level points and caveats: Sensitivity reached more than 70% and specificity about 73% when the model predicted ophthalmopathy progression. Among expanded thyroid clonotypes above 0.001 frequency, most also occurred in blood.

Each hyperthyroidism patient was newly diagnosed, with under 2 months' duration, and aged 18 to 65. The authors diagnosed from clinical symptoms, serum thyroxine, TRAb, thyroid ultrasound and orbital computed tomography. Scientists amplified the TCR beta CDR3 regions from RNA transcripts. Investigators did first-round RT-PCR with HTBI primers, then second-round multiplex PCR. TCRdb re-called the multiplex PCR reads with MiXCR, one entry per CDR3 protein. The sample lists about 590,000 distinct CDR3 sequences; under 40% were seen once. Of note for this clonotype: Antigen: not known.

Per the germline V gene, CDR1 is DFQATT and CDR2 is SNEGSKA (reference sequence). The V gene end was trimmed by 2 bases and the J gene end by 0 bases; junction bases not matched to a gene: 2. The CDR3 runs 14 residues. This sequence originates from an adult man with Graves' hyperthyroidism. Sequencing was carried out using peripheral blood or thyroid tissue (not recorded which). V usage is TRBV20-1 and J usage is TRBJ2-5, with 8 bases matching TRBD1. CDR3 loop: CSARRQGYQETQYF. CDR3 coding DNA: TGCAGTGCTAGACGACAGGGGTACCAAGAGACCCAGTACTTC.